The next 2 T cell receptor beta chains were all read from a single sample in a study of blood T cell repertoires in COVID-19. Assay used: immunoSEQ multiplex PCR; TCRdb lists only in-frame clones, some missing. The sample lists about 200,000 clones; around nine tenths were seen once. Sequencing input: peripheral blood. The receptors here all came from a man aged 50 or older with COVID-19, enrolled during active disease.

This chain uses TRBV3-1 (or the pseudogene TRBV3-2) with TRBJ1-5; TRBD1 is a possible D gene (5 bases). CDR1 and CDR2 from the germline V gene are LGHDT and YNNKEL (reference sequence). This CDR3 spans 15 amino acids. Deletions cut 4 bases from V and 0 bases from J, with 10 bases between. The DNA for the CDR3 is TGTGCCAGCAGCCGAGGACAAGATAGCAATCAGCCCCAGCATTTT. Amino acids: CASSRGQDSNQPQHF.

This chain connects TRBV19 to TRBJ1-1; no reliable D call. V dropped 5 bases and J dropped 1 base, with 5 bases sitting between them. Germline CDR1 is LNHDA and CDR2 is SQIVND (reference sequence). The CDR3 runs 12 residues. The CDR3 DNA reads as TGTGCCAGTAGTGATAGGAACACTGAAGCTTTCTTT. Its protein product is CASSDRNTEAFF.